The T cell receptor beta chain described here comes from a study of Tregs in tolerant kidney transplant recipients. The study, taken as a whole, reports: Biological reproducibility was not directly addressed, but technical replication error appeared minimal.

Trimming took 5 bases from V and 3 from J, leaving 32 bases between them. The germline gives CDR1 SNHLY, CDR2 FYNNEI. This CDR3 is 20 amino acids long. Of note for this clone: Antigen specificity is unknown.

The data were produced by immunoSEQ multiplex PCR, yet TCRdb's version contains in-frame clones alone and is incomplete. This table holds about 55,000 clones, 91% found once. Mixed chimerism was transient after nonmyeloablative marrow transplants from related graft donors. The chain has TRBV2 and TRBJ2-7; a weak D match, TRBD2 (7 bases). The source of this sequence is a human patient who received a combined kidney and bone marrow transplant. Some T cells here may be from the graft donor. The starting material was CD8+ T cells from blood (PBMCs), obtained 24 months after the transplant. The CDR3 region has the DNA TGTGCCAGCAGTCGCAGGGGCGGGGGTCCATCACCACCACTCTACTACGAGCAGTACTTC. Translated, it gives CASSRRGGGPSPPLYYEQYF.